This T cell receptor beta chain was profiled in a study of vaccination and CD4 T cells after COVID-19 (dated by TCRdb to between 2022 and 2023). About the full investigation: SARS-CoV-2 positivity had been established in the convalescent patients by nasal swab PCR, and mild disease was recorded in about 9 of these patients and severe disease in one. In the convalescent cohort there were six males and four females, among whom were two Hispanic individuals, seven Caucasians, two Asians and one multiracial person. Participants received two doses of either the Pfizer-BioNTech BNT162b2 vaccine (n=8) or the Moderna mRNA-1273 vaccine (n=2). Post-COVID blood samples were collected from convalescent patients a median of around 96 days after diagnosis, with a range of roughly 35 to 161 days. Post-vaccine blood samples were taken a median of about 70 days after the second vaccine dose, with a range of about 12 to 250 days. Three convalescent patients gave samples both early after vaccination (day 14) and late after vaccination (days 161 to 241). Culture stimuli were overlapping spike peptide pools from SARS-CoV-2 and from the common cold coronaviruses HCoV-NL63, HCoV-OC43 and HCoV-229E. Control cultures received a CEFX viral epitope pool as the positive control, an HIV-1 Nef peptide pool as the negative control, or no peptide. In roughly nine COVID-19 convalescent patients and a few infection-naive healthy vaccine recipients, the spike-specific CD4+ TCR repertoire before mRNA vaccination was compared with the repertoire after mRNA vaccination. Study-level results and caveats: An increase in the median number of SARS-CoV-2-reactive clonotypes from approximately 21 after infection to 35 to 40 after vaccination was observed, but the change was not found to be significant. In convalescent patients, a median 86.3% of post-vaccine SARS-CoV-2-reactive clones were detected only after vaccination, suggesting vaccine-specific priming. Relatively few convalescent patients were included in the study, and early timepoints after natural infection were not analyzed. Of the vaccine-specific clones found in convalescent patients, nearly all (304 of 307) were mono-reactive for SARS-CoV-2 spike instead of being cross-reactive with common cold coronaviruses.

The time point label corresponds to: late sampling 161 to 241 days after vaccination in three convalescent patients. Read against the paper, the sample's treatment or condition label means: approximately 9-day PBMC culture with coronavirus spike peptide pools or control peptides (ViraFEST assay). The ViraFEST assay was used in the study, in which antigen-specific T cells were expanded with peptide pools and expanded clonotypes were subsequently identified by TCR sequencing. The convalescent patients' positive SARS-CoV-2 PCR tests were from March to December 2020, which was before the Alpha, Beta and Delta variants emerged in the United States. PBMCs were cultured at 1.5 million to 2.5 million per well in IMDM supplemented with approximately 5% human AB serum and around 10 IU/ml IL-2, with 9.5 to 10 ug/ml peptide pools added. On days 3 and 7, half of the culture medium was replaced with fresh IL-2-containing medium. After 10 days of culture, CD4+ T cells were isolated by negative selection using the EasySep CD4+ T cell isolation kit. PBMCs were separated from whole blood using Ficoll-Paque Plus gradient centrifugation and then either used fresh or cryopreserved at -140C. Each culture condition was generally run in triplicate wells.

Of note for this clonotype: Which antigen it targets is not known. The record has no base qualities; no much larger clone is one base away.

The CDR3 measures 15 amino acids from cysteine to phenylalanine. Only the CDR3 DNA stays, 45 bases, in frame from base 1. From the germline V gene, CDR1 is SGHTA and CDR2 is FQGTGA. V ends up 2 bases short and J 3 bases short, with an unmatched junction base count of 5. Libraries were constructed by PCR. TCR sequencing of DNA from cultured CD4+ T cells used the Oncomine TCR Beta short-read assay at the Johns Hopkins FTIC core. Genomic DNA was extracted from the cultured CD4+ T cells with the QIAamp micro DNA kit. Oncomine TCR Beta libraries made from cultured CD4+ T cells were pooled using unique dual indexes and sequenced on an Illumina iSeq 100. The published analysis was carried out like this. Non-productive sequences were removed, and CDR3s that did not start with C, did not end with F or W, or were shorter than 7 amino acids were discarded. The MANAFEST web application identified antigen-specific clonotypes by comparing peptide-stimulated wells against reference wells and other culture wells. To be called positive, a clone needed an FDR below 0.05, an odds ratio above 5, and a productive frequency above 0.1% in at least two of three replicate wells. A clonotype counted as cross-reactive if it showed significant expansion both in the SARS-CoV-2 spike wells and in at least one common cold coronavirus spike condition. Using R version 3.6.1, CDR3 homology was evaluated through Levenshtein distances (stringdist) along with unrooted phylogenetic trees (ape). TCRdb's own reprocessing of the public reads used fastp at Q25 and MiXCR and kept productive beta chains. Duplicate CDR3 protein sequences are folded into a single record with the most common DNA and genes. The V and J calls shown here were made by TCRdb, not taken from the authors' results. Counted in this sample were tens of thousands of distinct CDR3 sequences; 30% to 45% of them appeared once. The ten largest clones capture 8.6% of the sample.

The sample was CD4+ T cells from blood, cultured in vitro, taken about 7 months after SARS-CoV-2 vaccination. This receptor was obtained from a human donor who had recovered from COVID-19. The chain employs TRBV7-3 and TRBJ2-7; TRBD1 aligns with 9 central bases. The CDR3 in this case is CASSLHGQGLYEQYF. In nucleotides, the sequence is TGTGCCAGCAGCTTACATGGACAGGGGCTCTACGAGCAGTACTTC. The full variable domain, with segments outside the CDR3 supplied by the reference TRBV7-3 and TRBJ2-7 proteins, appears as GAGVSQTPSNKVTEKGKYVELRCDPISGHTALYWYRQSLGQGPEFLIYFQGTGAADDSGLPNDRFFAVRPEGSVSTLKIQRTERGDSAVYLCASSLHGQGLYEQYFGPGTRLTVT.